The clone carrying this T cell receptor (beta chain) was seen many times. Its antigen is still unknown. The CDR3 is 19 residues long. Trimming stripped 2 bases from V and 0 bases from J, with 17 bases between. Per germline, CDR1 MNHEY and CDR2 SMNVEV (reference sequence). Template switching by 5'RACE produced TCR cDNA, adding a universal primer site and UMIs. TCRdb reprocessed the 5' RACE reads with MiXCR, giving one entry per CDR3 protein. Of about 69,000 distinct CDR3 sequences in the sample, 5.5% to 7.5% were seen once. This sample is part of a study of T cells after yellow fever vaccination. The study, taken as a whole, reports: Just a small share of clonotypes turned up in the CD4 compartment as well as the CD8 compartment. Within FACS-sorted repertoires, abundant clonotypes contaminating from the bulk population could be present. Most primary-vaccination clones recurred post-booster (around 97% CD4, just over 85% CD8).

The source is a man in his late teens or twenties who received the YFV17D yellow fever vaccine. The sample in question was CD4+ T cells sorted from PBMCs, obtained less than 16 days after the first yellow fever vaccination. The chain carries TRBV27 and TRBJ1-6, with unresolved D. In DNA form, the CDR3 reads TGTGCCAGCAGTTTAATGGCCCCCTTCCGTAGCTCCTATAATTCACCCCTCCACTTT. Its protein is CASSLMAPFRSSYNSPLHF.